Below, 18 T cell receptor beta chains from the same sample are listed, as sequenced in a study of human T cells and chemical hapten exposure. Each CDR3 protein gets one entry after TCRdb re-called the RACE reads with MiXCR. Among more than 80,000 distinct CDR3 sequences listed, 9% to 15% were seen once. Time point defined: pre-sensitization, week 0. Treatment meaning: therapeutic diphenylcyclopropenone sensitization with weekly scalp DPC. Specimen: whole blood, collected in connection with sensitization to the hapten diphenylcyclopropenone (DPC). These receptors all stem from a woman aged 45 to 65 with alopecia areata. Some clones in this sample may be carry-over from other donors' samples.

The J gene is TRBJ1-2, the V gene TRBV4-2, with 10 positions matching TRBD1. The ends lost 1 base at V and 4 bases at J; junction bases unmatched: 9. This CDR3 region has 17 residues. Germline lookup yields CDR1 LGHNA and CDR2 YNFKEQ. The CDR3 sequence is CASSQGADRGLLYGYTF. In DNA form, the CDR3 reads TGTGCCAGCAGCCAAGGGGCAGACAGGGGGCTCCTCTATGGCTACACCTTC.

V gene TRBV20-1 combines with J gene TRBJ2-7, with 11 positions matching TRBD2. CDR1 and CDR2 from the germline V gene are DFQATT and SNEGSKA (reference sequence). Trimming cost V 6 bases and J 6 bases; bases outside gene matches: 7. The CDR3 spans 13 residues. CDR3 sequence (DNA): TGCAGTGCACCAGGGACTAGCGGTCCCGAGCAGTACTTC. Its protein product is CSAPGTSGPEQYF.

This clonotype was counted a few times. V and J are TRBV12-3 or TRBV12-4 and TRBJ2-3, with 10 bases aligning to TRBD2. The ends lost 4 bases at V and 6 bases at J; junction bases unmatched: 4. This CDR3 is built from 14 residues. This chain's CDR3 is CASSSSGSPDTQYF. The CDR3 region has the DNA TGTGCCAGCAGTTCTAGCGGGAGCCCCGATACGCAGTATTTT.

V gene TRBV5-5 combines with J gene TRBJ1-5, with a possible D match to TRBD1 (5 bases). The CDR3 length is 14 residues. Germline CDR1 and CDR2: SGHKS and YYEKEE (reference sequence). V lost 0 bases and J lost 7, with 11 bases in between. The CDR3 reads CASSLGDLLQPQHF. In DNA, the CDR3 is TGTGCCAGCAGCTTGGGGGACCTTTTGCAGCCCCAGCATTTT.

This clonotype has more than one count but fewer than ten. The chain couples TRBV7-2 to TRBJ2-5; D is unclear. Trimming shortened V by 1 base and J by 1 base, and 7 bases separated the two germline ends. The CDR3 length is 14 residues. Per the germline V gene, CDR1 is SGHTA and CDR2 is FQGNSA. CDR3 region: CASSLVAPQETQYF. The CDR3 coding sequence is TGTGCCAGCAGCTTAGTGGCACCCCAAGAGACCCAGTACTTC.

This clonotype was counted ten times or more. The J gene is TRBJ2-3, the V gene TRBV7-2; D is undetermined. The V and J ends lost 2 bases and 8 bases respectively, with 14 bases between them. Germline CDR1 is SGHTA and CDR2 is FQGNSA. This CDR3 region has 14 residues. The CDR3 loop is CASSLPPPTFTQYF. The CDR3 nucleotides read TGTGCCAGCAGCTTACCCCCACCCACGTTTACGCAGTATTTT.

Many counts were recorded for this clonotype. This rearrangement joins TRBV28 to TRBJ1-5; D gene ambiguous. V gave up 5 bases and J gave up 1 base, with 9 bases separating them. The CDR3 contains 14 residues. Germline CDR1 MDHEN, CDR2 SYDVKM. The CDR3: CASSVGGSNQPQHF. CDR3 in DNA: TGTGCCAGCAGTGTCGGAGGGAGCAATCAGCCCCAGCATTTT.

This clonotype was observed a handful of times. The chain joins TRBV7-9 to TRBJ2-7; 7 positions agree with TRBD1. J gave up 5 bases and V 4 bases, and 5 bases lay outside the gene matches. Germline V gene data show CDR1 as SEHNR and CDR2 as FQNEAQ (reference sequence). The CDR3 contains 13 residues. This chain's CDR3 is CASSSTTGNEQYF. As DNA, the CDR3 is TGTGCCAGCAGCTCCACGACAGGGAACGAGCAGTACTTC.

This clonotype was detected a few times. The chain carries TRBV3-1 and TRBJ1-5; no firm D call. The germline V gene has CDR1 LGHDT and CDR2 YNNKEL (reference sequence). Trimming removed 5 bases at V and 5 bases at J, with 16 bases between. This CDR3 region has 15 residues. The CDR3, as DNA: TGTGCCAGCAGCTTATCGTCCAGCTATTATCAGCCCCAGCATTTT. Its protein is CASSLSSSYYQPQHF.

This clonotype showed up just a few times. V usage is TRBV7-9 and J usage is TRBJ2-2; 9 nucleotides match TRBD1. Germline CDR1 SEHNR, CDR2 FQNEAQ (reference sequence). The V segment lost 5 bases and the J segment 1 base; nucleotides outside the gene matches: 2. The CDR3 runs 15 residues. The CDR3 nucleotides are TGTGCCAGCAGCACGGGACAGGGGAACACCGGGGAGCTGTTTTTT. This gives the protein CASSTGQGNTGELFF.

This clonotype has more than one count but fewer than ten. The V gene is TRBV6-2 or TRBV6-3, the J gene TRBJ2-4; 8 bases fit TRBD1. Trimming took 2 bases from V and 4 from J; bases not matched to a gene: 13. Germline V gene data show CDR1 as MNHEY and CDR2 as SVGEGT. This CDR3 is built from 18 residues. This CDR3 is CASSYSMGDRGTKNIQYF. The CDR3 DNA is TGTGCCAGCAGTTACAGTATGGGCGACAGGGGCACGAAAAACATTCAGTACTTC.

DNA for the CDR3: TGTGCCAGCAGCTTAGCGTCACAGGGAAGGAATTCACCCCTCCACTTT. This sequence encodes CASSLASQGRNSPLHF. The chain joins TRBV7-6 to TRBJ1-6, with D perhaps TRBD1 (6 bases). Germline V CDR1 and CDR2: SGHVS, FNYEAQ. The V gene lost 0 bases and the J gene lost 7 bases, with 13 bases spanning the gap. This CDR3 is built from 16 residues.

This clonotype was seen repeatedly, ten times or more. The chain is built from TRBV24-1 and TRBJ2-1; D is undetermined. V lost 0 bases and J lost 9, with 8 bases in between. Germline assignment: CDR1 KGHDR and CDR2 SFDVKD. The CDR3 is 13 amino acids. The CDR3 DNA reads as TGTGCCACCAGTGATTTGTCAGGCCCTGAGCAGTTCTTC. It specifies CATSDLSGPEQFF.

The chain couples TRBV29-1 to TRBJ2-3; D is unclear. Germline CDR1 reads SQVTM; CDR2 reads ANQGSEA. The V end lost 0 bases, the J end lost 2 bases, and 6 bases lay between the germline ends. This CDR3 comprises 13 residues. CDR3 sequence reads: CSVEERATDTQYF. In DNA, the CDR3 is TGCAGCGTTGAAGAAAGGGCCACAGATACGCAGTATTTT.

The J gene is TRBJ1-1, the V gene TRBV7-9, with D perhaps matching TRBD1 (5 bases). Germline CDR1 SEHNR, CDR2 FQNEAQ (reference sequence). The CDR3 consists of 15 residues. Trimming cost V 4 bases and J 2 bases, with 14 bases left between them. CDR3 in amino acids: CASSSPLDRNTEAFF. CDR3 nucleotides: TGTGCCAGCAGCTCCCCCCTAGACAGAAACACTGAAGCTTTCTTT.

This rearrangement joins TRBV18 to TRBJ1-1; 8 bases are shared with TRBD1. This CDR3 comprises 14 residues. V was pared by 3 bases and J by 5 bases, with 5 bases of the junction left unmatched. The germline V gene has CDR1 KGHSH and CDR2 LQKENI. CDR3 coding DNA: TGTGCCAGCTCACCCGGACAGGGAGAGACTGAAGCTTTCTTT. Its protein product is CASSPGQGETEAFF.

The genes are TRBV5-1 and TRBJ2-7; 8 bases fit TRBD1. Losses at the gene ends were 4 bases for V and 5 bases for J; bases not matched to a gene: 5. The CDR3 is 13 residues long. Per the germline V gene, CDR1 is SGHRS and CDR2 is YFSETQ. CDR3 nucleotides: TGCGCCAGCAGCATTCAGGGGGCCAACGAGCAGTACTTC. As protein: CASSIQGANEQYF.

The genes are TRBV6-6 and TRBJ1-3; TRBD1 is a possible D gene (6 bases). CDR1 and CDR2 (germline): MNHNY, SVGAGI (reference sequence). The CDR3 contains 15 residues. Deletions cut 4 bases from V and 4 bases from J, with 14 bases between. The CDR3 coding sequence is TGTGCCAGCAGTTTAGGACAGCCTCTCGGAAACACCATATATTTT. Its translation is CASSLGQPLGNTIYF.